This T cell receptor (beta chain) was sequenced for a study of T cells after yellow fever vaccination. Overall study results and limits: Booster samples showed a return of most primary-vaccination clones (roughly 96% CD4, approximately 85% CD8).

Comments on this clonotype: Antigen: not known.

CDR1 is SGDLS, CDR2 YYNGEE, per germline. The CDR3 is 15 amino acids. Trimming stripped 3 bases from V and 0 bases from J, with 10 bases between. One entry per CDR3 protein, called by TCRdb with MiXCR from the 5' RACE reads. This sample has 95,000 to 100,000 distinct CDR3 sequences, with under 7% found just once. The V gene is TRBV9, the J gene TRBJ2-1, with a weak D call TRBD2 (6 bases). Sequencing was performed on CD8+ T cells sorted from PBMCs, taken 10 days after the yellow fever booster vaccination. This TCR was sampled from a man between 18 and 35 years old who received the YFV17D yellow fever vaccine. The CDR3 sequence is CASSAGGSSYNEQFF. CDR3 nucleotide sequence: TGTGCCAGCAGCGCCGGGGGTTCCTCCTACAATGAGCAGTTCTTC.